Sequencing of this T cell receptor beta chain was carried out in a study of Ad26.COV2.S vaccination and SARS-CoV-2 variants. The CDR3 runs to 20 residues. CDR1 and CDR2 (germline): MDHEN, SYDVKM. Between the trimmed V and J ends, which lost 3 bases and 0 bases, there was a span of 24 bases. Here immunoSEQ multiplex PCR was the method, and the copy in TCRdb shows in-frame clones only, minus some. The sample comprises 250,000 or so clones, roughly 89% of which are singletons, and roughly 3% rests with the top ten. Treatment denoted: 19 received Ad26.COV2.S at low or high dose, single or two shots; about 5 received placebo; per-sample allocation not given. The investigators took samples on day 63 after the first vaccine or placebo injection.

This specimen consisted of peripheral blood, obtained in a trial of Ad26.COV2.S vaccine versus placebo. The clonotype originates from a person between 18 and 65 years old who received the Ad26.COV2.S COVID-19 vaccine or a placebo. The V and J genes are TRBV28 and TRBJ1-5; possibly TRBD1 for D (6 bases). The CDR3 loop is CASSFTQRTARHYSNQPQHF. As DNA, the CDR3 is TGTGCCAGCAGTTTTACCCAAAGGACAGCCCGCCACTATAGCAATCAGCCCCAGCATTTT.